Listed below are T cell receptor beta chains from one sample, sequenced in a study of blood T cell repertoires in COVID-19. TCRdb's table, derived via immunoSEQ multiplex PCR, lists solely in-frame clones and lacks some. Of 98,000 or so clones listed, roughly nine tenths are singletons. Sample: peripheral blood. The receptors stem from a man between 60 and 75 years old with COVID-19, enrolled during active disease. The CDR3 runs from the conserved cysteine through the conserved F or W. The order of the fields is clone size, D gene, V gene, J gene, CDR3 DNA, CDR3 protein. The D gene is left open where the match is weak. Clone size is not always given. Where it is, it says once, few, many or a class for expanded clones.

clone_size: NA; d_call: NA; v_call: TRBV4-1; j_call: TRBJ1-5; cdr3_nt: TGCGCCAGCAGCGTCGGTGGGAGTAATCAGCCCCAGCATTTT; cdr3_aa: CASSVGGSNQPQHF
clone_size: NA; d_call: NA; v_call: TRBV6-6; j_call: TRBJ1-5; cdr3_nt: TGTGCCAGCAGTTACGGTCCCCAGAGCAATCAGCCCCAGCATTTT; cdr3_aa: CASSYGPQSNQPQHF
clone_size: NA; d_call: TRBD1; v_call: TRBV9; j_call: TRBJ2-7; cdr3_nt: TGTGCCAGCAGTTCCGACCTACCGGGACAGGGGTACGAGCAGTACTTC; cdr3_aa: CASSSDLPGQGYEQYF
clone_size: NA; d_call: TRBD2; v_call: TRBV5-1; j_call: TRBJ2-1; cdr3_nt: TGCGCCAGCAGCTTGGTTGCGGGAGCTGGGAATGAGCAGTTCTTC; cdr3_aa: CASSLVAGAGNEQFF
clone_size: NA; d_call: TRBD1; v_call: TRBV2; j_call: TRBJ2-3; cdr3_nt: TGTGCCAGCAGTGCGACAGGGATCGCAGATACGCAGTATTTT; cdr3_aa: CASSATGIADTQYF
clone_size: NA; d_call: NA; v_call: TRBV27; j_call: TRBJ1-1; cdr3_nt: TGTGCCAGCAGACCGCAGGGTTTAGCCACTGAAGCTTTCTTT; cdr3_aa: CASRPQGLATEAFF
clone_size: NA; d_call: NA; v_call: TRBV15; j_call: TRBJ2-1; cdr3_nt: TGTGCCACCAGCAGGGACTACCCCTCCTACAATGAGCAGTTCTTC; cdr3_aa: CATSRDYPSYNEQFF
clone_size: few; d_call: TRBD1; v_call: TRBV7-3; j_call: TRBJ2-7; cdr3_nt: TGTGCCAGCAGCGCACAGGGGGAATCCCACGAGCAGTACTTC; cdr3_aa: CASSAQGESHEQYF
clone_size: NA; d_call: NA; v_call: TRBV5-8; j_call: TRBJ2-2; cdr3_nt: TGTGCCAGCAGCTTCCACGGCGGGGAGCTGTTTTTT; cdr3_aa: CASSFHGGELFF
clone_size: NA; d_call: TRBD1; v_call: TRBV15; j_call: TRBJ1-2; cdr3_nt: TGTGCCACCAGAAAAGGGACAGGGGAAACGAACTATGGCTACACCTTC; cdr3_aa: CATRKGTGETNYGYTF
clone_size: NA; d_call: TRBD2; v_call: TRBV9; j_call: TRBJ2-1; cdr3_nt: TGTGCCAGCAGCCCCAGGGAAACTAGCGGGAGGCCCAATGAGCAGTTCTTC; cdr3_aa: CASSPRETSGRPNEQFF
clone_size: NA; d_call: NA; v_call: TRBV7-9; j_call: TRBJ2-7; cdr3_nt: TGTGCCAGCAACTTCGGGGAGCGGACAGTCGACGAGCAGTACTTC; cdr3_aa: CASNFGERTVDEQYF
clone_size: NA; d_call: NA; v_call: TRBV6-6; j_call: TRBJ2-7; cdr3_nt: TGTGCCAGCAGTGGTTCAGGGTACGAGCAGTACTTC; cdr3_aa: CASSGSGYEQYF
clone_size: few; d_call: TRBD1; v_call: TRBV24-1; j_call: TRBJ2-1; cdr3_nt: TGTGCCACCAGCGAGACAGGGGCGGACTTTTGGGACAATGAGCAGTTCTTC; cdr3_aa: CATSETGADFWDNEQFF
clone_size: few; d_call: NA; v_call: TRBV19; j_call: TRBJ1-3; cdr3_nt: TGTGCCAGTAACCCCCGGTTCTCTGGAAACACCATATATTTT; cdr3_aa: CASNPRFSGNTIYF
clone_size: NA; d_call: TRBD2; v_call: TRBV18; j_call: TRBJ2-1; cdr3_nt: TGTGCCAGCTCACCCCGGGATAGCGGGAGTGGTGAGCAGTTCTTC; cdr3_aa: CASSPRDSGSGEQFF
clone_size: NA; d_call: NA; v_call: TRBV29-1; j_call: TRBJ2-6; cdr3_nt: TGCAGCGTAGGTTCAGGGCACTCTGGGGCCAACGTCCTGACTTTC; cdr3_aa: CSVGSGHSGANVLTF
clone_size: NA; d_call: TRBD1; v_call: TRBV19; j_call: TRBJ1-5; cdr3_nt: TGTGCCAGTAGTACGGACCGGGACAGCGGTCAGCCCCAGCATTTT; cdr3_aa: CASSTDRDSGQPQHF
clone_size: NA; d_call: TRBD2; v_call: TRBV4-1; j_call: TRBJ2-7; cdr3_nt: TGCGCCAGCAGCCAAGAAGAGATTAGCGGGATCGCCTCACCCTACGAGCAGTACTTC; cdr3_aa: CASSQEEISGIASPYEQYF
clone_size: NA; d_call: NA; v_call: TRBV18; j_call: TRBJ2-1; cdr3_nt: TGTGCCAGCTCATCAGGGCCAAACAATGAGCAGTTCTTC; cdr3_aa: CASSSGPNNEQFF
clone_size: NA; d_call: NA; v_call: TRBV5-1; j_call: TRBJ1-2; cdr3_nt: TGCGCCAGCAGCTTTGCATCGGGTGGTAATGGCTACACCTTC; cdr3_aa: CASSFASGGNGYTF
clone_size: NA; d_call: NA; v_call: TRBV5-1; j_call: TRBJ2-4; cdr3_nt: TGCGCCAGCAGCTCGGAGGAGGATCAGGAAACCAAAAACATTCAGTACTTC; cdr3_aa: CASSSEEDQETKNIQYF
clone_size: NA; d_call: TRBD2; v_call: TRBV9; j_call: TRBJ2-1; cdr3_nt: TGTGCCAGCAGCGACAGGCGGGAGGCCGGTGAGCAGTTCTTC; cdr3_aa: CASSDRREAGEQFF
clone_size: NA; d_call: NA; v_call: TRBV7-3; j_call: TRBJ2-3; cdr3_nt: TGTGCCAGCAGCCCCCAGTCTTTCTTGGGCACAGATACGCAGTATTTT; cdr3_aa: CASSPQSFLGTDTQYF
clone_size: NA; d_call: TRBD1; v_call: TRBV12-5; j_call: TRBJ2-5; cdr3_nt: TGTGCTAGTGCCTACAGGGGGATGGGAGAGACCCAGTACTTC; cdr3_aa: CASAYRGMGETQYF
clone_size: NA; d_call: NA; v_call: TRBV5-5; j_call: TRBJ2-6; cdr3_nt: TGTGCCAGCAGCTGGCCCCGGGCTGGGGCCAACGTCCTGACTTTC; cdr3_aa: CASSWPRAGANVLTF
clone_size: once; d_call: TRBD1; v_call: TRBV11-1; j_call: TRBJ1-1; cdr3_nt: TGTGCCAGCAGCTCGGGACAGGACGTGAACACTGAAGCTTTCTTT; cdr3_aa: CASSSGQDVNTEAFF
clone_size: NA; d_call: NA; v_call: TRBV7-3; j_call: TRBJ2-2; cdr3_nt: TGTGCCAGCAGGAACGGGGTCACCGGGGAGCTGTTTTTT; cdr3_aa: CASRNGVTGELFF
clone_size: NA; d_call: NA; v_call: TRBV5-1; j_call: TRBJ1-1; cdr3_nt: TGCGCCAGCAGCTTGGTTCAGGGGAACACTGAAGCTTTCTTT; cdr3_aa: CASSLVQGNTEAFF
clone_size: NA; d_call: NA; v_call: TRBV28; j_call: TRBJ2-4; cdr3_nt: TGTGCCACCCAATGGGAGGCGGTACGGGTCTTTGCTTCGGCCAAAAACATTCAGTACTTC; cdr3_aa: CATQWEAVRVFASAKNIQYF
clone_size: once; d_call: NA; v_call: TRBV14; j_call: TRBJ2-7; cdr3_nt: TGTGCCAGCAGCCGAGGGGGAGAGCAGTACTTC; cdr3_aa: CASSRGGEQYF
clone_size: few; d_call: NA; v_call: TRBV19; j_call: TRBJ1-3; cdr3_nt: TGTGCCAGTAGTAGCCCCCCCGCCTCGGGGGGAAACACCATATATTTT; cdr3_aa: CASSSPPASGGNTIYF
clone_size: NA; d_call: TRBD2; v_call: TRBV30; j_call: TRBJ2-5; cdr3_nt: TGTGCCTGGAGCGGGACTAGCGGGGCGGTGGGAGAGACCCAGTACTTC; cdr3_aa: CAWSGTSGAVGETQYF
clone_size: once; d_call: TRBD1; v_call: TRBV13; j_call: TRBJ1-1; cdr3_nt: TGTGCCAGCAGCTATAACAGGGGGGACACTGAAGCTTTCTTT; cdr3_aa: CASSYNRGDTEAFF
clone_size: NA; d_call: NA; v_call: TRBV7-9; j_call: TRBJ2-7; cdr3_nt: TGTGCCAGCAGCCAGGAATCATACGAGCAGTACTTC; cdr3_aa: CASSQESYEQYF
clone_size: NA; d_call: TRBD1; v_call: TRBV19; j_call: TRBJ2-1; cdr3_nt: TGTGCCAGTAGTATATGGGGGACAGACTACAATGAGCAGTTCTTC; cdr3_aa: CASSIWGTDYNEQFF
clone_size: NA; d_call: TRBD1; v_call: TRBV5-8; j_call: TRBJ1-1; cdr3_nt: TGTGCCAGCAGCTCCCAGGGGGTCGGAAACACTGAAGCTTTCTTT; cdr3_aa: CASSSQGVGNTEAFF
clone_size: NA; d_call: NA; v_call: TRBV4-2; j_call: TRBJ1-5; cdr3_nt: TGTGCCAGCAGCCAAGATCGGAATCAGCCCCAGCATTTT; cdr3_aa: CASSQDRNQPQHF
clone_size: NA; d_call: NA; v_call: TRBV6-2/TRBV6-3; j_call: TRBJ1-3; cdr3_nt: TGTGCCAGCAGTTCTACTATACCTTCTGGAAACACCATATATTTT; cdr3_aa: CASSSTIPSGNTIYF
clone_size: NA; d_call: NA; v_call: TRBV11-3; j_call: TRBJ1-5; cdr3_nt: TGTGCCAGCAGCTTCGTGAGGACAGTCAGCAATCAGCCCCAGCATTTT; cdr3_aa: CASSFVRTVSNQPQHF